The 31 T cell receptor beta chains listed next were all sequenced from one sample in a study of blood T cell repertoires in COVID-19. Assay: immunoSEQ multiplex PCR; the TCRdb copy retains only in-frame clones and omits some. This repertoire shows hundreds of thousands of clones, around 86% found once; its top ten account for almost 1.5%. Sequenced material: peripheral blood. The receptors originated from a woman in her thirties with active or convalescent COVID-19.

J is TRBJ2-3 and V is TRBV3-1 (or the pseudogene TRBV3-2); no clear D gene. The V end was cut by 5 bases, the J end by 5 bases, with 5 bases between. The CDR3 consists of 11 residues. Germline CDR1 reads LGHDT; CDR2 reads YNNKEL (reference sequence). The CDR3 bases are TGTGCCAGCAGCTCATTAGATACGCAGTATTTT. Its translation is CASSSLDTQYF.

The genes are TRBV2 and TRBJ1-5; the D is unclear. The CDR3 has 13 amino acids. CDR1 is SNHLY and CDR2 is FYNNEI in the germline V gene. V was cut by 5 bases and J by 4 bases, with 9 bases left in between. CDR3 residues: CASSNGGNQPQHF. DNA of the CDR3: TGTGCCAGCAGTAACGGAGGGAATCAGCCCCAGCATTTT.

The chain combines TRBV29-1 with TRBJ2-3, with D maybe TRBD2 (6 bases). The CDR3 spans 12 residues. The germline V gene has CDR1 SQVTM and CDR2 ANQGSEA. V lost 3 bases and J lost 5, with 9 bases in between. The CDR3 nucleotides are TGCAGCGTTGAGGGGACTGGAGATACGCAGTATTTT. The encoded protein is CSVEGTGDTQYF.

The V and J genes are TRBV5-4 and TRBJ2-5; 12 nucleotides agree with TRBD1. V lost 4 bases and J lost 5; bases outside the gene matches: 6. Germline V gene data show CDR1 as SGHNT and CDR2 as YYREEE (reference sequence). The CDR3 consists of 15 residues. CDR3: CASSDGTGGAETQYF. CDR3 coding DNA: TGTGCCAGCAGCGACGGGACAGGGGGCGCCGAGACCCAGTACTTC.

The V gene is TRBV7-9, the J gene TRBJ1-1; weak D call: TRBD1 (6 bases). The CDR3 is 13 residues long. The V and J ends lost 4 bases and 6 bases respectively, with 12 bases between them. Germline CDR1 SEHNR, CDR2 FQNEAQ (reference sequence). CDR3 nucleotide sequence: TGTGCCAGCAGCTCACGGGGGGCCGCTGAAGCTTTCTTT. Its protein product is CASSSRGAAEAFF.

The rearrangement links TRBV5-1 to TRBJ2-7, with D unresolved. The germline CDR1 and CDR2 sequences are SGHRS and YFSETQ. Trimming stripped 4 bases from V and 5 bases from J, with 16 bases between. This CDR3 has 14 residues. The CDR3 sequence is CASSAEPSTDEQYF. CDR3 bases: TGCGCCAGCAGCGCCGAACCTAGTACCGACGAGCAGTACTTC.

The gene calls are TRBV25-1 and TRBJ2-3; TRBD2 might be the D (6 bases). V shed 2 bases and J shed 4 bases, with 13 bases lying between them. Germline V gene data show CDR1 as MGHDK and CDR2 as SYGVNS. This CDR3 region has 15 residues. The CDR3 sequence is CASSESTTGADTQYF. The CDR3 DNA sequence: TGTGCCAGCAGTGAAAGCACTACGGGGGCAGATACGCAGTATTTT.

The chain couples TRBV4-1 to TRBJ2-7; D may be TRBD1 (6 bases). Germline CDR1 MGHRA, CDR2 YSYEKL. Trimming shortened V by 2 bases and J by 4 bases, and 9 bases separated the two germline ends. CDR3 size: 13 residues. The CDR3 DNA reads as TGCGCCAGCAGCCAAAAACAGGGTTACGAGCAGTACTTC. This codes for CASSQKQGYEQYF.

The chain has TRBV20-1 and TRBJ2-7, with D hard to call. Germline V CDR1 and CDR2: DFQATT, SNEGSKA (reference sequence). The CDR3 is 11 amino acids. V lost 0 bases, J lost 7 bases, and 7 bases lay in between. The CDR3 loop reads CSAREASEQYF. CDR3 nucleotide sequence: TGCAGTGCTAGAGAAGCCTCTGAGCAGTACTTC.

The J gene is TRBJ1-4, the V gene TRBV3-1 (or the pseudogene TRBV3-2), with no clear D. The V gene lost 2 bases and the J gene lost 7 bases, with 11 bases spanning the gap. The CDR3 runs to 14 residues. Germline loops: CDR1 LGHDT, CDR2 YNNKEL (reference sequence). The CDR3 sequence: CASSQSGSGEKLFF. CDR3 coding DNA: TGTGCCAGCAGCCAATCTGGGTCGGGTGAAAAACTGTTTTTT.

This CDR3 reads CASRSDRGQTGELFF. CDR3 coding DNA: TGCGCCAGCAGGTCAGACAGGGGGCAGACCGGGGAGCTGTTTTTT. This sequence joins TRBV5-1 and TRBJ2-2; 10 bases align to TRBD1. Trimming removed 5 bases from V and 5 bases from J; junction bases left unmatched: 6. This CDR3 has 15 amino acids. CDR1 is SGHRS and CDR2 is YFSETQ in the germline V gene.

The genes are TRBV5-6 and TRBJ2-7; D is perhaps TRBD1 (6 bases). The germline V and J ends were trimmed by 4 bases and 4 bases, with 9 bases remaining between them. Germline V gene sequence: CDR1 SGHDT, CDR2 YYEEEE. The CDR3 runs to 12 residues. The CDR3 DNA reads as TGTGCCAGCAGCGCTGGACAGTACGAGCAGTACTTC. Protein product: CASSAGQYEQYF.

V is TRBV6-4 and J is TRBJ1-2, with D uncertain. Germline CDR1 is MRHNA and CDR2 is SNTAGT. The CDR3 extends over 16 amino acids. Trimming shortened V by 0 bases and J by 4 bases, and 15 bases separated the two germline ends. The CDR3 here is CASSDSGREALYGYTF. CDR3 sequence (DNA): TGTGCCAGCAGTGACTCGGGTAGGGAGGCCCTCTATGGCTACACCTTC.

The chain recombines TRBV19 with TRBJ2-5, with 7 nucleotides matching TRBD1. This CDR3 spans 16 amino acids. Looked up from germline, CDR1 is LNHDA and CDR2 is SQIVND (reference sequence). V dropped 3 bases and J dropped 1; count of bases not matched to a gene: 8. Here the CDR3 DNA reads TGTGCCAGTAGTATTCGACAGGGAAGGATCCAAGAGACCCAGTACTTC. Residues: CASSIRQGRIQETQYF.

The genes are TRBV7-9 and TRBJ1-5; D may be TRBD1 (6 bases). This CDR3 comprises 19 residues. Germline V gene lookup returns CDR1 SEHNR and CDR2 FQNEAQ (reference sequence). V was cut by 0 bases and J by 1 base, with 19 bases left in between. The CDR3 sequence is CASSLAENINRVSNQPQHF. The CDR3 DNA follows: TGTGCCAGCAGCTTAGCAGAAAACATAAACAGGGTGAGCAATCAGCCCCAGCATTTT.

The chain employs TRBV10-3 and TRBJ1-5; the D is unclear. Germline CDR1 is ENHRY and CDR2 is SYGVKD. The CDR3 sequence is 14 residues long. Trimming took 6 bases from V and 1 from J, leaving 10 bases between them. As DNA, the CDR3 is TGTGCCATCAGCGCTGCGGGGAGCAATCAGCCCCAGCATTTT. Translated, it gives CAISAAGSNQPQHF.

The CDR3 here is CASSLGWGQSSNQPQHF. DNA for the CDR3: TGTGCCAGCAGTTTGGGCTGGGGACAGAGTAGCAATCAGCCCCAGCATTTT. The rearrangement uses TRBV28 and TRBJ1-5; TRBD1 aligns across 7 bases. CDR3 length: 17 amino acids. The trim removed 3 bases at V and 0 bases at J, leaving 8 bases unmatched. Per the germline V gene, CDR1 is MDHEN and CDR2 is SYDVKM.

The J gene is TRBJ1-2, the V gene TRBV30; perhaps TRBD1 as D (6 bases). This CDR3 spans 15 amino acids. Trimming cost V 0 bases and J 8 bases, with 19 bases left between them. Germline V gives CDR1 GTSNPN, CDR2 SVGIG (reference sequence). The DNA of the CDR3 is TGTGCCTGGAGTGTTCTCCCCCGGGACATCCACGGCTACACCTTC. This encodes CAWSVLPRDIHGYTF.

The rearrangement links TRBV28 to TRBJ1-6; 7 bases line up with TRBD1. The CDR3 has 15 amino acids. Germline-derived CDR1 and CDR2 are MDHEN and SYDVKM. J lost 7 bases, V lost 5 bases, and 8 bases had no gene match. The CDR3 loop is CASSVGGTANSPLHF. The CDR3 coding sequence is TGTGCCAGCAGTGTGGGTGGGACAGCAAATTCACCCCTCCACTTT.

This chain joins TRBV28 and TRBJ1-2, with 8 bases aligning to TRBD1. The V segment lost 6 bases and the J segment 5 bases; nucleotides outside the gene matches: 5. CDR3 length: 13 residues. The germline CDR1 and CDR2 sequences are MDHEN and SYDVKM. This CDR3 is CASSLQGGYGYTF. For the CDR3, the DNA is TGTGCCAGCAGCTTACAGGGGGGTTATGGCTACACCTTC.

J is TRBJ2-5 and V is TRBV18; 8 nucleotides match TRBD2. This CDR3 is built from 17 residues. The junction had 12 bases not matched to a gene; V was cut back by 5 bases and J by 1 base. Germline CDR1 and CDR2: KGHSH and LQKENI. CDR3 loop: CASSSLLAGGIQETQYF. For the CDR3, the DNA is TGTGCCAGCTCATCCCTCCTGGCGGGGGGAATCCAAGAGACCCAGTACTTC.

The chain has TRBV19 and TRBJ2-3; D not resolved. The CDR3 has 14 amino acids. The V gene's germline CDR1 is LNHDA and CDR2 SQIVND (reference sequence). With 6 bases removed from V and 0 bases from J, the gap between germline ends came to 10 bases. The DNA of the CDR3 is TGTGCCAGTAGGCATCCCGGGAGCACAGATACGCAGTATTTT. Amino acid sequence: CASRHPGSTDTQYF.

Comments on this clone: Other nucleotide sequences from this sample produce the same CDR3. V and J are TRBV24-1 and TRBJ2-2, with D possibly matching TRBD1 (5 bases). The germline V gene encodes CDR1 KGHDR and CDR2 SFDVKD. CDR3 length: 16 amino acids. The V and J ends lost 2 bases and 0 bases respectively, with 9 bases between them. The CDR3 DNA is TGTGCCACCAGTGATTCTACAGGCGCGAACACCGGGGAGCTGTTTTTT. Translated: CATSDSTGANTGELFF.

This clone was seen a single time. The V and J genes are TRBV10-1 and TRBJ1-1; 8 nucleotides align to TRBD1. Germline CDR1 and CDR2: WNHNN and SYGVQD (reference sequence). Unmatched junction bases numbered 3, after V lost 6 bases and J lost 3 bases. The CDR3 runs 13 residues. CDR3 sequence (DNA): TGCGCCAGCAGGGACAGGGAGCACACTGAAGCTTTCTTT. As protein: CASRDREHTEAFF.

This chain joins TRBV18 and TRBJ1-2, with TRBD1 as a possible D gene (5 bases). Trimming cost V 3 bases and J 4 bases, with 9 bases left between them. The germline gives CDR1 KGHSH, CDR2 LQKENI. The CDR3 totals 13 residues. CDR3 DNA sequence: TGTGCCAGCTCACCGGGACTTAGCTATGGCTACACCTTC. Protein: CASSPGLSYGYTF.

The rearrangement links TRBV7-4 to TRBJ1-2, with unresolved D. V lost 1 base to trimming and J lost 13 bases, with 7 bases between them. Per germline, CDR1 SGHVT and CDR2 SQSDAQ. CDR3 length: 10 residues. The CDR3 spells CASSLGYSTF. The CDR3 nucleotides read TGTGCCAGCAGCTTAGGATACTCCACCTTC.

V usage is TRBV29-1 and J usage is TRBJ1-1; D unclear. Germline loops: CDR1 SQVTM, CDR2 ANQGSEA. The CDR3 is 14 amino acids. Trimming took off 3 bases at V and 6 bases at J, with 17 bases between the two ends. CDR3 bases: TGCAGCGTTGAGGGAGTGGAAGCCGAGCCTGAAGCTTTCTTT. Its translation is CSVEGVEAEPEAFF.

This chain links TRBV30 with TRBJ2-7; 7 bases match TRBD2. Germline CDR1 is GTSNPN and CDR2 is SVGIG (reference sequence). Trimming at V came to 0 bases and at J to 6 bases, leaving 5 bases not matched to a gene. This CDR3 has 13 amino acids. The CDR3: CAWSVRQRGEQYF. CDR3 nucleotide sequence: TGTGCCTGGAGTGTACGACAGCGGGGCGAGCAGTACTTC.

This clone was recorded a few times. This chain connects TRBV2 to TRBJ2-7; 14 bases map to TRBD2. The CDR3 loop spans 16 amino acids. With V trimmed by 1 base and J by 7 bases, 6 bases remained unmatched. Looked up from germline, CDR1 is SNHLY and CDR2 is FYNNEI. Here the CDR3 DNA reads TGTGCCAGCAGTGAAGGGCCGGGACTAGCGGGAGTGGAGCAGTACTTC. Translating it yields CASSEGPGLAGVEQYF. Complete variable domain (other parts from reference TRBV2 and TRBJ2-7): EPEVTQTPSHQVTQMGQEVILRCVPISNHLYFYWYRQILGQKVEFLVSFYNNEISEKSEIFDDQFSVERPDGSNFTLKIRSTKLEDSAMYFCASSEGPGLAGVEQYFGPGTRLTVT.

This clone was found a few times. The chain employs TRBV7-9 and TRBJ1-1, with 10 positions matching TRBD1. Germline lookup yields CDR1 SEHNR and CDR2 FQNEAQ (reference sequence). The CDR3 loop spans 15 amino acids. After removal of 1 base from V and 7 bases from J, the junction contained 6 bases not matched to a gene. CDR3 protein: CASSLDPGQGFEAFF. CDR3 coding DNA: TGTGCCAGCAGCTTAGACCCGGGACAGGGGTTTGAAGCTTTCTTT. Full variable domain (remainder filled in from reference TRBV7-9 and TRBJ1-1): DTGVSQNPRHKITKRGQNVTFRCDPISEHNRLYWYRQTLGQGPEFLTYFQNEAQLEKSRLLSDRFSAERPKGSFSTLEIQRTEQGDSAMYLCASSLDPGQGFEAFFGQGTRLTVV.

This clone occurred once. The rearrangement uses TRBV11-2 and TRBJ2-7; 10 bases line up with TRBD1. Germline CDR1 reads SGHAT; CDR2 reads FQNNGV. CDR3 length: 16 amino acids. V lost 4 bases and J lost 3; bases outside the gene matches: 9. CDR3 in amino acids: CASSSRKTGGLYEQYF. The CDR3 coding sequence is TGTGCCAGCAGCTCACGAAAGACAGGGGGCCTCTACGAGCAGTACTTC.